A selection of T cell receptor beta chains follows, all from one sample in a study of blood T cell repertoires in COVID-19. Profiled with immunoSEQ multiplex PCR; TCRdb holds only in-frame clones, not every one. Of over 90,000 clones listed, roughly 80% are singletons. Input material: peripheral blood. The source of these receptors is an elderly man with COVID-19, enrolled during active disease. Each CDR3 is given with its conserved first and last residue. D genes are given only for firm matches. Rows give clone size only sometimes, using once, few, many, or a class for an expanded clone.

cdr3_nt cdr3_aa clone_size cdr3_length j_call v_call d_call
TGTGCCAGCAGCGTAGAGGCAGGAGGGATACGCGAGCAGTACTTC CASSVEAGGIREQYF NA 15 TRBJ2-7 TRBV9 NA
TGTGCCAGCAGTTTAACTAGCGGGGGGGTTAGGTCGGAGACCCAGTACTTC CASSLTSGGVRSETQYF NA 17 TRBJ2-5 TRBV6-2/TRBV6-3 TRBD2
TGTGCCAGCAGTTGGTTAGCGGGGGAGTCCTACGAGCAGTACTTC CASSWLAGESYEQYF NA 15 TRBJ2-7 TRBV4-2 TRBD2
TGTGCCTGGAGTTGGACTAGCGGGGGCTACAATGAGCAGTTCTTC CAWSWTSGGYNEQFF once 15 TRBJ2-1 TRBV30 TRBD2
TGTGCCAGTAGTATAGGGACTTTGAGTGAGCAGTTCTTC CASSIGTLSEQFF NA 13 TRBJ2-1 TRBV19 NA
TGTGCCAGCAGCGTAGGGATACTAGCGGGAGAGGGAGAGACCCAGTACTTC CASSVGILAGEGETQYF many 17 TRBJ2-5 TRBV9 TRBD2
TGTGCCACCAGTGGTCTCGGACTAGCGGGAGGTGCAGATACGCAGTATTTT CATSGLGLAGGADTQYF once 17 TRBJ2-3 TRBV24-1 TRBD2
TGTGCCAGCAGCAATAGGGTAGGGACAGGGGATAGGGGCTACACCTTC CASSNRVGTGDRGYTF few 16 TRBJ1-2 TRBV3-1/TRBV3-2 TRBD1
TGTGCCACCAGCAGAAAGACAGGGTGGGACACCGGGGAGCTGTTTTTT CATSRKTGWDTGELFF NA 16 TRBJ2-2 TRBV15 TRBD1
TGTGCCAGCAGCCGGCCACAGGGAGTCTACACCTTC CASSRPQGVYTF NA 12 TRBJ1-2 TRBV7-9 NA
TGCGCCAGCAGCTTGCTAGCGGGAGGGCCCTACGAGCAGTACTTC CASSLLAGGPYEQYF NA 15 TRBJ2-7 TRBV5-1 TRBD2
TGCGCCAGCAGCGCGGGACTTTCCACCGGGGAGCTGTTTTTT CASSAGLSTGELFF NA 14 TRBJ2-2 TRBV5-1 NA
TGTGCCTGGAGTGTACTCGGCAGGGGCACTGAAGCTTTCTTT CAWSVLGRGTEAFF NA 14 TRBJ1-1 TRBV30 NA
TGCGCCAGCAGCCAAGTTACATCGACTCTCTATAGCAATCAGCCCCAGCATTTT CASSQVTSTLYSNQPQHF NA 18 TRBJ1-5 TRBV4-1 NA
TGTGCCAGCAGCTTATCTGCGGGGGTATACAATGAGCAGTTCTTC CASSLSAGVYNEQFF once 15 TRBJ2-1 TRBV11-2 TRBD2
TGCGCCAGCAGCTTGGGCACAGGGAGTGGAAACACCATATATTTT CASSLGTGSGNTIYF NA 15 TRBJ1-3 TRBV5-1 NA
TGTGCCAGCAGCGCGCGGACAGGGGTCCGAGAGACCCAGTACTTC CASSARTGVRETQYF NA 15 TRBJ2-5 TRBV5-4 TRBD1
TGTGCCAGCAGCCTAACGAGGGAGGGCCGTGGAAACACCATATATTTT CASSLTREGRGNTIYF few 16 TRBJ1-3 TRBV7-6 NA
TGTGCCAGCAGCCCGCAGACAGTCACCGGGGAGCTGTTTTTT CASSPQTVTGELFF NA 14 TRBJ2-2 TRBV7-6 NA
TGTGCCAGCAGCAAAGCGACAGGACCTAATGAAAAACTGTTTTTT CASSKATGPNEKLFF NA 15 TRBJ1-4 TRBV21-1 NA
TGTGCCAGCAGCTTAGCTGGCCAGGGGAATTCACCCCTCCACTTT CASSLAGQGNSPLHF NA 15 TRBJ1-6 TRBV7-9 NA
TGCGCCAGCAGCCCCGGACGGGGGGGCTTTCAGACCCAGTACTTC CASSPGRGGFQTQYF NA 15 TRBJ2-5 TRBV4-3 TRBD2
TGTGCCAGCGGCCCTAGCAATCAGCCCCAGCATTTT CASGPSNQPQHF NA 12 TRBJ1-5 TRBV2 NA
TGTGCCAGCAGTTTACCCGGAGAGCATCAGCCCCAGCATTTT CASSLPGEHQPQHF NA 14 TRBJ1-5 TRBV28 NA
TGTGCCAGCAGCTTTAGGTCAGGGAAAGAGACCCAGTACTTC CASSFRSGKETQYF few 14 TRBJ2-5 TRBV5-4 NA
TGTGCCAGCTCGGTTAAAAGCGGGGGAATAGAGACCCAGTACTTC CASSVKSGGIETQYF once 15 TRBJ2-5 TRBV6-5 TRBD2
TGTGCCAGCAGTGTTCAGGGGAATACTGAAGCTTTCTTT CASSVQGNTEAFF NA 13 TRBJ1-1 TRBV6-4 NA
TGTGCCAGTAGTACCCCAAGAGGACAGGCAATTAATGAAAAACTGTTTTTT CASSTPRGQAINEKLFF once 17 TRBJ1-4 TRBV19 TRBD1
TGCGCCAGCAGCTTGAGGACAGACAATTCACCCCTCCACTTT CASSLRTDNSPLHF NA 14 TRBJ1-6 TRBV5-1 NA